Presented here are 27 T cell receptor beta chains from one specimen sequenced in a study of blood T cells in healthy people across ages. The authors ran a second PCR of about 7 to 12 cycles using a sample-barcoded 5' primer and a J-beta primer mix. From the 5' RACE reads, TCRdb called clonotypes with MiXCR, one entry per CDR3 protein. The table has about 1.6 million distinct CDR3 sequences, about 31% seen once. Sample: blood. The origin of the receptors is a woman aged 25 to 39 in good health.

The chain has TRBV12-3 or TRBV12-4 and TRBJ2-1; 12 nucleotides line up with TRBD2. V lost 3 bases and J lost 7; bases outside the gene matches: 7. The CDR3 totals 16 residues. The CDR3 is CASSFGLAGGANEQFF. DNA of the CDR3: TGTGCCAGCAGTTTCGGTCTAGCGGGGGGGGCGAATGAGCAGTTCTTC.

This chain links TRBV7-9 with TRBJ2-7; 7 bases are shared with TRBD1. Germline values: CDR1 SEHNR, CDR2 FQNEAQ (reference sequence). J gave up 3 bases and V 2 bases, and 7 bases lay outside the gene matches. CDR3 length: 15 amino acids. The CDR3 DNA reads TGTGCCAGCAGCTTAAGGCAGGGGGTGAACTACGAGCAGTACTTC. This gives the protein CASSLRQGVNYEQYF.

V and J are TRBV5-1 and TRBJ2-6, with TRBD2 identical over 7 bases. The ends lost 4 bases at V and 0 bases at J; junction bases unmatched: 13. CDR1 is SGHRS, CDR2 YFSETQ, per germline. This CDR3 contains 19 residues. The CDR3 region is CASSRDRTSDSSGANVLTF. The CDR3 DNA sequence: TGCGCCAGCAGCAGGGACCGCACTAGCGACAGCTCTGGGGCCAACGTCCTGACTTTC.

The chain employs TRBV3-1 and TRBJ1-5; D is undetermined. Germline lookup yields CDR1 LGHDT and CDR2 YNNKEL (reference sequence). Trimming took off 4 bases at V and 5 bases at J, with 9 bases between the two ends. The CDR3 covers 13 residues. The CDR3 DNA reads TGTGCCAGCAGCCCGGGAGACGATCAGCCCCAGCATTTT. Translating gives CASSPGDDQPQHF.

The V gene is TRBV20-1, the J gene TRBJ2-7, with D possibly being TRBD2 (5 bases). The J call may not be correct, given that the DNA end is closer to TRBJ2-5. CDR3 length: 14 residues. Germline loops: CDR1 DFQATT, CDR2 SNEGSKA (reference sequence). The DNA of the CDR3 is TGCAGTGCTACTCATTCCGGGAAGGAAAAGACCCAGTACTTC. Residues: CSATHSGKEKTQYF.

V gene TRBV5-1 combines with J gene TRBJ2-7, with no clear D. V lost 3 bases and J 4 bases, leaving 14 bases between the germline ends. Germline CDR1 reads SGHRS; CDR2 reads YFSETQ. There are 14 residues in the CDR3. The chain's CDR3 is CASSWSLSGYEQYF. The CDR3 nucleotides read TGCGCCAGCAGCTGGAGCCTCAGTGGGTACGAGCAGTACTTC.

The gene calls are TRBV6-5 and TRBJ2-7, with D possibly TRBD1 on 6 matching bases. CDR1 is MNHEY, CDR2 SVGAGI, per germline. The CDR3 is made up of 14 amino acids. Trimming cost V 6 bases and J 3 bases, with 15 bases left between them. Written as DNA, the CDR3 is TGTGCCAGCAGGACCGGGACAATTTTCTACGAGCAGTACTTC. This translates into CASRTGTIFYEQYF.

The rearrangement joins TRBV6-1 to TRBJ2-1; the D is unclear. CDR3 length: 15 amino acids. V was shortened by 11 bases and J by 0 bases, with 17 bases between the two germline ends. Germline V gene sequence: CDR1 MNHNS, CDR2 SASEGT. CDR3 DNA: TGTGCCGGCCGGAGCGATCGAAGCTCCTACAATGAGCAGTTCTTC. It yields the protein CAGRSDRSSYNEQFF.

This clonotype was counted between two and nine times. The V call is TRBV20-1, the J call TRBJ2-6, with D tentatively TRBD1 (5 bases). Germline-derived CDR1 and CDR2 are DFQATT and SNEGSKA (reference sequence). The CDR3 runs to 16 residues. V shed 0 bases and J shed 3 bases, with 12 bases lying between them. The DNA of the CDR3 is TGCAGTGCTAGAGATGGCAGGGAAGTTGGGGCCAACGTCCTGACTTTC. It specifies CSARDGREVGANVLTF.

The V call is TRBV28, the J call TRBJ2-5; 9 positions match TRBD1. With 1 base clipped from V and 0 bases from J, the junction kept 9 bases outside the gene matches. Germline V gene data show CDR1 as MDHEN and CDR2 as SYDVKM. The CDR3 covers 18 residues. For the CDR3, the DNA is TGTGCCAGCAGTTTATCCCTCCCAGGGACAGGGTACCAAGAGACCCAGTACTTC. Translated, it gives CASSLSLPGTGYQETQYF.

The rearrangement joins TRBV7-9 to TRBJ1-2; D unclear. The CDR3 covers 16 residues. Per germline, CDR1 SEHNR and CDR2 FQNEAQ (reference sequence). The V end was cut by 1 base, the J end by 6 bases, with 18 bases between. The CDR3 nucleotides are TGTGCCAGCAGCTTAGAGAGGGTCGGGGTTGGGAATGGCTACACCTTC. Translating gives CASSLERVGVGNGYTF.

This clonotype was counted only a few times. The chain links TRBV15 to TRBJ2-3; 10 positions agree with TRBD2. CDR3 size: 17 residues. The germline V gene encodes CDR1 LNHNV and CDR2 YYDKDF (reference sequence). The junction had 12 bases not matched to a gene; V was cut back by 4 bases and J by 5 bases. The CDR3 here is CATSTRGGASGGDTQYF. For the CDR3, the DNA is TGTGCCACCAGCACTAGGGGGGGGGCTAGCGGGGGAGATACGCAGTATTTT.

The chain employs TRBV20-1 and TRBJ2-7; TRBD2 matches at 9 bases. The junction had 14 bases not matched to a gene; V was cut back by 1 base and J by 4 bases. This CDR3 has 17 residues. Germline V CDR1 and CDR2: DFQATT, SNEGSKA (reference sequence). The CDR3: CSARGETGLARRYEQYF. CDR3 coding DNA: TGCAGTGCTAGAGGGGAAACCGGACTAGCGAGACGTTACGAGCAGTACTTC.

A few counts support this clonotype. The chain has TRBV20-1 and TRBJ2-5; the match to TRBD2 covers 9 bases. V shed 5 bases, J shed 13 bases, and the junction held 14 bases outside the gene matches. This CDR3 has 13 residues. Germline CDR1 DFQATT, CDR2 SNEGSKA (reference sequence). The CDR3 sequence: CSAWGGAGGARYF. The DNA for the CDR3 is TGCAGTGCTTGGGGGGGAGCGGGAGGCGCTCGGTACTTC.

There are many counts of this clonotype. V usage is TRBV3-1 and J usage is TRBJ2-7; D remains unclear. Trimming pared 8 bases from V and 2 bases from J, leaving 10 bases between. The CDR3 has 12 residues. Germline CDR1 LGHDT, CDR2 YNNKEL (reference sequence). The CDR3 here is CASEASTYEQYF. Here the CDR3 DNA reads TGTGCCAGCGAGGCCAGTACCTACGAGCAGTACTTC.

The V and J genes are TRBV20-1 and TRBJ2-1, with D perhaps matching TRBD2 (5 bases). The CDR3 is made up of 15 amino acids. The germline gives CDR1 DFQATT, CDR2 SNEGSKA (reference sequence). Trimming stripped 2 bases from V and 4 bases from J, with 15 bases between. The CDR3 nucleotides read TGCAGTGCTAGATCGGCAGCGGAGGATTACAATGAGCAGTTCTTC. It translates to CSARSAAEDYNEQFF.

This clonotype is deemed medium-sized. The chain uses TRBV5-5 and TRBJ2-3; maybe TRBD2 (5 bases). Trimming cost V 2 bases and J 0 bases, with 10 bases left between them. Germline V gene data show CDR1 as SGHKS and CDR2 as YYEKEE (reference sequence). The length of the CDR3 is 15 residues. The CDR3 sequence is CASSLVGASTDTQYF. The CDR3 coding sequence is TGTGCCAGCAGCTTAGTGGGAGCTAGCACAGATACGCAGTATTTT. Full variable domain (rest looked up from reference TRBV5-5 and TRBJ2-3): DAGVTQSPTHLIKTRGQQVTLRCSPISGHKSVSWYQQVLGQGPQFIFQYYEKEERGRGNFPDRFSARQFPNYSSELNVNALLLGDSALYLCASSLVGASTDTQYFGPGTRLTVL.

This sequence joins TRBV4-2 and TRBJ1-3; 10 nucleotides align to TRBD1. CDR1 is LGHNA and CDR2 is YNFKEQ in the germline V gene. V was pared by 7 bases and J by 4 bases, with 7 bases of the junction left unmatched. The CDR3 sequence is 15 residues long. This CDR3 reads CASTLGQGFGNTIYF. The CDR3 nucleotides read TGTGCCAGCACCCTGGGACAGGGGTTCGGAAACACCATATATTTT.

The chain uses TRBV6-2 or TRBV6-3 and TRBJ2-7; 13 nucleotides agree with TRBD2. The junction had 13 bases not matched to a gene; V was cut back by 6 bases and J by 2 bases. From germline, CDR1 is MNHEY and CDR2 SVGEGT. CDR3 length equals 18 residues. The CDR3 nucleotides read TGTGCCAGCAGCAGGGGACTAGCGGGATACGTGTCGACCTACGAGCAGTACTTC. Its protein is CASSRGLAGYVSTYEQYF.

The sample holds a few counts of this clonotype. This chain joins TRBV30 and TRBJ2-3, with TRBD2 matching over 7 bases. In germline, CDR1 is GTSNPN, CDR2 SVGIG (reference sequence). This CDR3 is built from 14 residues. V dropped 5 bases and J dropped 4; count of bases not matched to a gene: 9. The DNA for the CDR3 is TGTGCCTGGGCTTTGGGAGGGGTCCCAGATACGCAGTATTTT. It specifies CAWALGGVPDTQYF.

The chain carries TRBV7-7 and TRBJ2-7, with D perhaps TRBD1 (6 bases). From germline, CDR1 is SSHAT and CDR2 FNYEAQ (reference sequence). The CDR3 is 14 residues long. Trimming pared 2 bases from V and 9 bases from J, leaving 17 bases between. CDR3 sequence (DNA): TGTGCCAGCAGCTTATTAGGGGGAGCTTCCGGGCAGTACTTC. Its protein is CASSLLGGASGQYF.

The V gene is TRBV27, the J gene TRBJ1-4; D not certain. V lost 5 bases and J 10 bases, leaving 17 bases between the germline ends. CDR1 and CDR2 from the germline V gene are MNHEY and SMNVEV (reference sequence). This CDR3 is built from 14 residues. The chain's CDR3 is CASSVRLNEGKLFF. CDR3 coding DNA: TGTGCCAGCAGTGTTAGGCTAAATGAAGGAAAACTGTTTTTT.

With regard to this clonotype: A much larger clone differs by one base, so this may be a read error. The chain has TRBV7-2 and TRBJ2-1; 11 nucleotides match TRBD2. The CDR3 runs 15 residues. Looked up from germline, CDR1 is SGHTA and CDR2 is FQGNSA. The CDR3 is CAGSRGLAEYNEQFF. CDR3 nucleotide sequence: TGTGCCGGCAGCAGGGGACTAGCGGAGTACAATGAGCAGTTCTTC.

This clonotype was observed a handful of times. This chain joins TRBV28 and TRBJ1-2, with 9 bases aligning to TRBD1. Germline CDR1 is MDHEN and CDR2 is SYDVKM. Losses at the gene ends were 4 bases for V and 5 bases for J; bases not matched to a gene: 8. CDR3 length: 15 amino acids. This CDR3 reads CASSSGQGMGYGYTF. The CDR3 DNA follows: TGTGCCAGCAGTTCGGGACAGGGAATGGGTTATGGCTACACCTTC.

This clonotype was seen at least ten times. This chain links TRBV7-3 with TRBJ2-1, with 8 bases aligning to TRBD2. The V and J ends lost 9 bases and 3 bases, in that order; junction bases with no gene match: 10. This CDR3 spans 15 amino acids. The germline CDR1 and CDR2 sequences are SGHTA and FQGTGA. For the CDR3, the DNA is TGTGCCAGTAGTCTTCGGGGGGGTAGCTACAATGAGCAGTTCTTC. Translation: CASSLRGGSYNEQFF. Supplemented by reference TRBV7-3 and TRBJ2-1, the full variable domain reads GAGVSQTPSNKVTEKGKYVELRCDPISGHTALYWYRQSLGQGPEFLIYFQGTGAADDSGLPNDRFFAVRPEGSVSTLKIQRTERGDSAVYLCASSLRGGSYNEQFFGPGTRLTVL.

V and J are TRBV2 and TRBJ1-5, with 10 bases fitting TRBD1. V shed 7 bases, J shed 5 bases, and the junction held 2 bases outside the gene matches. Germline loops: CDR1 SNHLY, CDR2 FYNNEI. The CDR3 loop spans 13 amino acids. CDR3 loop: CASTGTGDQPQHF. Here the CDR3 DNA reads TGTGCCAGCACGGGGACAGGGGATCAGCCCCAGCATTTT.

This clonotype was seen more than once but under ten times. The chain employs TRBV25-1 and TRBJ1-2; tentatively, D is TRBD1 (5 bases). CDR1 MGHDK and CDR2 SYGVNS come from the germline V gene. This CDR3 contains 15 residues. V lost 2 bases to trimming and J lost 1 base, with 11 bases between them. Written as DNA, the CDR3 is TGTGCCAGCAGTGAACCCGAAAGGGGTAACTATGGCTACACCTTC. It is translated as CASSEPERGNYGYTF.